Listed below are T cell receptor beta chains from one sample, sequenced in a study of blood T cell repertoires in COVID-19. Method: immunoSEQ multiplex PCR; TCRdb's copy keeps in-frame clones and lacks some. The sample comprises some 160,000 clones, roughly 84% of which are singletons, and 8% rests with the top ten. The sample was PBMCs or T cells enriched from blood (not recorded which). These receptors all stem from a woman aged 45-59 years who had recovered from COVID-19. The CDR3 runs from the conserved cysteine through the conserved F or W. The D gene is left open where the match is weak. Where a row states a size, it is once, few, many or the class of an expanded clone; other rows omit it.

clone size: few
J gene: TRBJ1-3
D gene: TRBD1
V gene: TRBV7-9
CDR3 protein: CASSLGQGRNTIYF
CDR3 DNA: TGTGCCAGCAGCTTAGGACAGGGACGAAACACCATATATTTT

clone size: few
J gene: TRBJ1-2
D gene: .
V gene: TRBV7-2
CDR3 protein: CASSFGVTGGYGYTF
CDR3 DNA: TGTGCCAGCAGCTTTGGGGTCACGGGGGGATATGGCTACACCTTC

clone size: .
J gene: TRBJ2-3
D gene: TRBD1
V gene: TRBV5-4
CDR3 protein: CASSWGRDRVSTDTQYF
CDR3 DNA: TGTGCCAGCAGCTGGGGACGGGACAGGGTTAGCACAGATACGCAGTATTTT

clone size: .
J gene: TRBJ1-1
D gene: TRBD1
V gene: TRBV5-1
CDR3 protein: CASSSGQARTEAFF
CDR3 DNA: TGCGCCAGCAGCTCCGGACAGGCGAGGACTGAAGCTTTCTTT

clone size: .
J gene: TRBJ2-7
D gene: TRBD2
V gene: TRBV11-1
CDR3 protein: CASSSRLAGVPYEQYF
CDR3 DNA: TGTGCCAGCAGCTCCCGACTAGCGGGAGTCCCCTACGAGCAGTACTTC

clone size: .
J gene: TRBJ2-2
D gene: TRBD2
V gene: TRBV7-8
CDR3 protein: CASSFRTSGNTGELFF
CDR3 DNA: TGTGCCAGCAGCTTCCGGACTAGCGGGAACACCGGGGAGCTGTTTTTT

clone size: .
J gene: TRBJ1-5
D gene: .
V gene: TRBV4-3
CDR3 protein: CASSQEAGTQPQHF
CDR3 DNA: TGCGCCAGCAGCCAAGAAGCGGGAACTCAGCCCCAGCATTTT

clone size: .
J gene: TRBJ1-2
D gene: .
V gene: TRBV11-2
CDR3 protein: CASSLYGRDYGYTF
CDR3 DNA: TGTGCCAGCAGCTTATATGGCAGGGACTATGGCTACACCTTC

clone size: .
J gene: TRBJ2-4
D gene: TRBD1
V gene: TRBV24-1
CDR3 protein: CATNRDRGPGAAKNIQYF
CDR3 DNA: TGTGCCACCAACCGGGACAGGGGGCCTGGGGCGGCCAAAAACATTCAGTACTTC

clone size: .
J gene: TRBJ2-7
D gene: .
V gene: TRBV6-5
CDR3 protein: CASSSPGGRGYEQYF
CDR3 DNA: TGTGCCAGCAGTTCTCCCGGGGGGCGTGGCTACGAGCAGTACTTC

clone size: .
J gene: TRBJ1-6
D gene: .
V gene: TRBV25-1
CDR3 protein: CASSWTGSGEPLHF
CDR3 DNA: TGTGCCAGCTCGTGGACCGGCTCTGGGGAGCCCCTCCACTTT

clone size: once
J gene: TRBJ1-2
D gene: .
V gene: TRBV28
CDR3 protein: CASSLAGGRLYGYTF
CDR3 DNA: TGTGCCAGCAGTTTAGCGGGGGGCAGGCTCTATGGCTACACCTTC

clone size: .
J gene: TRBJ2-7
D gene: .
V gene: TRBV5-5
CDR3 protein: CASSSPSGLTHEQYF
CDR3 DNA: TGTGCCAGCAGCTCCCCTTCAGGGTTAACACACGAGCAGTACTTC